Described below is a single T cell receptor (beta chain) sequence and its context. The germline CDR1 and CDR2 sequences are SEHNR and FQNEAQ (reference sequence). Trimming stripped 1 base from V and 0 bases from J, with 13 bases between. The length of the CDR3 is 16 residues. Terminally differentiated effector memory CD45RA+ cells were left out of the naive CD8 fraction, which was CD45RO-negative and positively selected for CCR7. These data belong to a study of shared clonotypes between healthy human individuals. Libraries were prepared by immunoSEQ multiplex PCR; TCRdb keeps only in-frame clonotypes and omits some of them. Among roughly 810,000 clones listed, approximately 96% were seen once.

The chain uses TRBV7-9 and TRBJ2-7; D gene uncertain. The clonotype originates from a man aged 30 to 45 in good health. Sequenced material: naive CD8+ T cells sorted from blood. The DNA of the CDR3 is TGTGCCAGCAGCTTAGGTGGACCATACAGCTCCTACGAGCAGTACTTC. Its protein product is CASSLGGPYSSYEQYF.